This record looks at one TCR beta chain sequence and its context. CD45RO-negative, CCR7-selected cells formed the naive CD8 fraction, which excluded terminally differentiated effector memory CD45RA+ cells. This record belongs to a study of shared clonotypes between healthy human individuals. Clones were sequenced by immunoSEQ multiplex PCR, and TCRdb holds only the in-frame ones, with some missing. There are about 2,200,000 clones in the sample; 90% to 95% occur only once, and about 1.5% lies in the top ten. Between the trimmed V and J ends, which lost 0 bases and 6 bases, there was a span of 8 bases. This CDR3 region has 13 residues. Germline CDR1 reads SGHRS; CDR2 reads YFSETQ.

The gene calls are TRBV5-1 and TRBJ2-3, with D unresolved. Material for sequencing was naive CD8+ T cells from PBMCs. The clonotype comes from a young man in good health. Some clones in this sample may be carry-over from other donors' samples. The CDR3 DNA is TGCGCCAGCAGCTTGGACGCGAGGGATACGCAGTATTTT. It translates to CASSLDARDTQYF.